This TCR beta chain was sequenced during a study of blood T cell repertoires in COVID-19. Overall study: The United States, Italy and Spain were the sources of the acute and convalescent COVID-19 samples. Sources were T cells, B-cell-depleted T cells, or PBMCs; the material itself was cDNA or gDNA.

Ages ranged from roughly 18 to 100 years, with residence in 24 US areas. Each participant's cohort was designated according to participant-reported clinical history. The CDR3 is made up of 13 amino acids. V shed 7 bases and J shed 3 bases, with 11 bases lying between them. Germline loops: CDR1 SGHAT, CDR2 FQNNGV. The table came from immunoSEQ multiplex PCR; TCRdb's copy has only in-frame clones and leaves some out. The sample contains roughly 330,000 clones, about 87% of which appear only once. The specimen sequenced was PBMCs or T cells enriched from blood (not recorded which). V and J are TRBV11-2 and TRBJ2-3, with D unclear. The clonotype comes from a woman in her 30s who had recovered from COVID-19. This CDR3 reads CASTPGRTDTQYF. The CDR3 nucleotides are TGTGCCAGCACCCCGGGTAGGACAGATACGCAGTATTTT.